Listed below are T cell receptor beta chains from one sample, sequenced in a study of vaccination effects on CD4 cells after COVID-19. TCRdb's table, derived via immunoSEQ multiplex PCR, lists solely in-frame clones and lacks some. The sample yields under 30,000 clones, about 74% seen once. Their target antigens are unknown. Sequenced material: CD4+ T cells from PBMCs cultured with HCoV-OC43 spike peptides, taken after COVID-19 vaccination. Receptors originate from a human donor who received a COVID-19 vaccine. CDR3s include the opening cysteine and the closing phenylalanine or tryptophan. D genes are given only for firm matches. For some rows the clone size is stated as once, few or many, or as a class when expanded; others skip it.

length,V,D,J,size,CDR3,DNA
14,TRBV5-1,TRBD2,TRBJ2-5,-,CASSPTSGGEAQYF,TGCGCCAGCAGCCCGACTAGCGGGGGGGAGGCCCAGTACTTC
13,TRBV27,-,TRBJ2-7,-,CASSFTWVDEQYF,TGTGCCAGCAGTTTCACCTGGGTAGACGAGCAGTACTTC
11,TRBV7-9,-,TRBJ1-1,-,CATQGDTEAFF,TGTGCCACCCAGGGTGACACTGAAGCTTTCTTT
14,TRBV6-1,-,TRBJ1-1,-,CASSEAIRGTEAFF,TGTGCCAGCAGTGAAGCAATAAGGGGAACTGAAGCTTTCTTT
15,TRBV19,TRBD1,TRBJ1-2,-,CASRDSDREWYGYTF,TGTGCCAGTAGGGACTCCGACAGGGAGTGGTATGGCTACACCTTC
13,TRBV19,-,TRBJ1-6,-,CASREAWGSPLHF,TGTGCCAGTAGAGAGGCCTGGGGTTCACCCCTCCACTTT
14,TRBV6-2/TRBV6-3,-,TRBJ1-2,-,CASSLNQEFYGYTF,TGTGCCAGCAGTTTAAACCAGGAGTTCTATGGCTACACCTTC
15,TRBV2,TRBD2,TRBJ2-2,few,CASRPLAANTGELFF,TGTGCCAGCAGGCCGCTAGCGGCGAACACCGGGGAGCTGTTTTTT
14,TRBV27,-,TRBJ1-6,-,CASSLLQLNSPLHF,TGTGCCAGCAGTTTACTACAGCTTAATTCACCCCTCCACTTT
14,TRBV2,-,TRBJ1-1,-,CASNSRAGNTEAFF,TGTGCCAGCAACAGCAGGGCCGGGAACACTGAAGCTTTCTTT
13,TRBV18,-,TRBJ2-2,few,CASSPSNTGELFF,TGTGCCAGCTCACCCAGTAACACCGGGGAGCTGTTTTTT
17,TRBV18,-,TRBJ1-5,-,CASSPGGQHRLNQPQHF,TGTGCCAGCTCACCAGGGGGGCAGCACCGACTCAATCAGCCCCAGCATTTT
14,TRBV5-4,TRBD2,TRBJ2-5,-,CASSLIGGAETQYF,TGTGCCAGCAGCTTGATCGGGGGGGCTGAGACCCAGTACTTC
13,TRBV2,TRBD1,TRBJ2-7,-,CASSERTGGEQYF,TGTGCCAGCAGTGAAAGGACAGGGGGGGAGCAGTACTTC
12,TRBV3-1/TRBV3-2,-,TRBJ1-1,few,CASSSMSTEAFF,TGTGCCAGCAGCTCGATGAGCACTGAAGCTTTCTTT
12,TRBV28,-,TRBJ1-1,-,CASSLSNTEAFF,TGTGCCAGCAGTTTAAGTAACACTGAAGCTTTCTTT
15,TRBV28,-,TRBJ1-2,-,CASSLLGRVNYGYTF,TGTGCCAGCAGTTTACTAGGCAGGGTTAATTATGGCTACACCTTC
14,TRBV3-1/TRBV3-2,TRBD2,TRBJ2-5,-,CASSQGGGGETQYF,TGTGCCAGCAGCCAAGGCGGGGGGGGAGAGACCCAGTACTTC
15,TRBV10-1,TRBD1,TRBJ2-1,once,CASSELGQGIYEQFF,TGCGCCAGCAGTGAGTTGGGACAGGGTATCTATGAGCAGTTCTTC
15,TRBV2,-,TRBJ1-2,-,CASPIRYSEGWGYTF,TGTGCCAGCCCTATTCGATACAGCGAAGGCTGGGGCTACACCTTC
16,TRBV5-1,-,TRBJ2-5,-,CASSFYTGQNSETQYF,TGCGCCAGCAGCTTTTACACGGGCCAGAACTCGGAGACCCAGTACTTC
15,TRBV6-1,TRBD2,TRBJ2-7,-,CASSEIAGGSYEQYF,TGTGCCAGCAGTGAAATAGCGGGAGGGTCCTACGAGCAGTACTTC
14,TRBV9,-,TRBJ2-7,once,CASSVGGVGAEQYF,TGTGCCAGCAGCGTAGGAGGGGTTGGGGCAGAGCAGTACTTC
15,TRBV6-2/TRBV6-3,TRBD2,TRBJ2-3,-,CASSYGTIDTDTQYF,TGTGCCAGCAGTTACGGGACTATAGACACAGATACGCAGTATTTT
17,TRBV18,-,TRBJ2-7,-,CASSRRTFEKRVPEQYF,TGTGCCAGCTCGCGCCGGACTTTCGAGAAGCGTGTCCCCGAGCAGTACTTC
13,TRBV5-4,-,TRBJ2-2,-,CASSRGHTGELFF,TGTGCCAGCAGCCGCGGACACACCGGGGAGCTGTTTTTT
17,TRBV3-1/TRBV3-2,TRBD1,TRBJ2-1,few,CASSRTPGTGGTDEQFF,TGTGCCAGCAGTCGTACCCCCGGGACAGGGGGCACAGATGAGCAGTTCTTC
14,TRBV9,-,TRBJ1-2,-,CASSVDEGAGGYTF,TGTGCCAGCAGCGTAGATGAAGGGGCCGGTGGCTACACCTTC
12,TRBV29-1,TRBD1,TRBJ1-4,-,CSVRQGPEKLFF,TGCAGCGTAAGACAGGGGCCCGAAAAACTGTTTTTT
15,TRBV5-1,TRBD2,TRBJ2-1,once,CASTLQAGGYNEQFF,TGCGCCAGCACCCTGCAGGCGGGAGGGTACAATGAGCAGTTCTTC
14,TRBV2,-,TRBJ1-1,-,CASSDRGMNTEAFF,TGTGCCAGCAGTGATCGGGGAATGAACACTGAAGCTTTCTTT
12,TRBV10-1,-,TRBJ2-3,-,CASSSNTDTQYF,TGCGCCAGCAGCAGTAACACAGATACGCAGTATTTT
15,TRBV5-1,-,TRBJ2-2,-,CASSHLTSSSGELFF,TGCGCCAGCAGCCACCTAACTAGTTCGTCCGGGGAGCTGTTTTTT
15,TRBV5-4,-,TRBJ1-2,-,CASSLGARVGYGYTF,TGTGCCAGCAGCTTGGGGGCCAGGGTGGGCTATGGCTACACCTTC
18,TRBV19,-,TRBJ2-1,-,CATHPGQGASGLYNEQFF,TGTGCCACCCACCCCGGACAGGGAGCTAGCGGATTATACAATGAGCAGTTCTTC
13,TRBV6-5,-,TRBJ1-2,-,CASSPGGNYGYTF,TGTGCCAGCAGTCCGGGGGGGAACTATGGCTACACCTTC
15,TRBV10-2,-,TRBJ1-1,few,CASSELLGTWGEAFF,TGCGCCAGCAGTGAGTTATTGGGAACTTGGGGTGAAGCTTTCTTT
13,TRBV2,-,TRBJ1-2,once,CASSPQGSYGYTF,TGTGCCAGCAGCCCTCAGGGGAGCTATGGCTACACCTTC
13,TRBV5-5,TRBD2,TRBJ2-7,-,CASSPLGGDEQYF,TGTGCCAGCAGCCCTCTGGGGGGGGACGAGCAGTACTTC
14,TRBV20-1,TRBD1,TRBJ1-2,-,CSASQGAGLGGYTF,TGCAGTGCTAGTCAGGGGGCTGGCCTGGGTGGCTACACCTTC
19,TRBV2,-,TRBJ2-1,-,CASSEPTSGLASRDNEQFF,TGTGCCAGCAGTGAGCCCACCTCTGGGCTAGCGTCGAGGGACAATGAGCAGTTCTTC
16,TRBV9,TRBD1,TRBJ1-2,-,CASSARTGKFNYGYTF,TGTGCCAGCAGCGCCCGGACAGGAAAATTTAACTATGGCTACACCTTC
15,TRBV6-5,TRBD2,TRBJ2-7,once,CASSLGLAGTYEQYF,TGTGCCAGCAGTTTAGGGCTAGCGGGAACCTACGAGCAGTACTTC
15,TRBV6-1,TRBD1,TRBJ1-2,-,CASSEGAGTGAGYTF,TGTGCCAGCAGTGAAGGGGCAGGGACAGGGGCTGGCTACACCTTC
15,TRBV6-5,-,TRBJ2-5,-,CASRLDRFYQETQYF,TGTGCCAGCAGACTCGACAGGTTCTACCAAGAGACCCAGTACTTC
15,TRBV5-1,TRBD2,TRBJ2-3,few,CASRGSGTSTDTQYF,TGCGCCAGCAGGGGTAGCGGGACTAGCACAGATACGCAGTATTTT
12,TRBV12-3/TRBV12-4,TRBD1,TRBJ1-2,-,CASVGTGGGYTF,TGTGCCAGCGTTGGGACAGGGGGTGGCTACACCTTC
19,TRBV4-1,TRBD2,TRBJ2-7,-,CASSQIQTSSGTSSYEQYF,TGCGCCAGCAGCCAAATCCAAACTTCTAGCGGTACTAGCTCCTACGAGCAGTACTTC
16,TRBV18,-,TRBJ2-5,-,CASSPPAGSPGETQYF,TGTGCCAGCTCACCACCCGCAGGGTCCCCTGGAGAGACCCAGTACTTC